Presented here are 3 T cell receptor beta chains from one specimen sequenced in a study of low-dose radiotherapy and immunotherapy resistance in tumors. TRAV- and TRBV-specific primers primed first-strand cDNA, covering alpha and beta chains. TCRs were amplified for about 18 PCR cycles with a constant-region primer and V-primer adapter. Using its own MiXCR run on the reads, TCRdb lists one record per CDR3 protein. In the table there are about 7,300 distinct CDR3 sequences, more than 65% of which are singletons. These receptors all stem from a human donor with advanced metastatic prostate, ovarian, gallbladder or colorectal cancer (not recorded which). This table probably holds off-target reads from a library built for another chain.

The chain couples TRBV5-1 to TRBJ2-3; D unresolved. The V gene's germline CDR1 is SGHRS and CDR2 YFSETQ. Trimming removed 0 bases from V and 6 bases from J, with 11 bases in between. The CDR3 has 14 residues. CDR3 region: CASSLDPQTDTQYF. As DNA, the CDR3 is TGCGCCAGCAGCTTGGATCCACAGACGGATACGCAGTATTTT.

In this sample, this clonotype turned up a few times. The chain uses TRBV5-6 and TRBJ1-5; no clear D. Trimming took off 2 bases at V and 6 bases at J, with 15 bases between the two ends. Looked up from germline, CDR1 is SGHDT and CDR2 is YYEEEE. The length of the CDR3 is 15 residues. The CDR3 bases are TGTGCCAGCAGCTTCTATCAGAGGGAGAGTCAGCCCCAGCATTTT. It encodes CASSFYQRESQPQHF.

The V call is TRBV11-2, the J call TRBJ2-5; 9 bases line up with TRBD1. CDR1 and CDR2 from the germline V gene are SGHAT and FQNNGV. V trimming: 5 bases; J trimming: 5 bases; junction bases outside the gene matches: 9. This CDR3 spans 15 amino acids. The chain's CDR3 is CASSLYRGRWETQYF. The CDR3 DNA is TGTGCCAGCAGCCTATACAGGGGGCGCTGGGAGACCCAGTACTTC.